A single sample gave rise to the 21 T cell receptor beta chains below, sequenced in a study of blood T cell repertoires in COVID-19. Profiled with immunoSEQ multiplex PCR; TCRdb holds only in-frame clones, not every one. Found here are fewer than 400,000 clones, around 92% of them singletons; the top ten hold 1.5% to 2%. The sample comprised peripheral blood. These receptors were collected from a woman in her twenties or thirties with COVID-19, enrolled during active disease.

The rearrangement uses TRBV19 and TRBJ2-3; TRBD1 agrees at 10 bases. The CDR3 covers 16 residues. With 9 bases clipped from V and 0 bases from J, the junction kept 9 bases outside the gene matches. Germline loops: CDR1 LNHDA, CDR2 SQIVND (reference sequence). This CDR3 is CASRDRGLTSTDTQYF. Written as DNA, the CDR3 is TGTGCCAGCCGGGACAGGGGATTAACTAGCACAGATACGCAGTATTTT.

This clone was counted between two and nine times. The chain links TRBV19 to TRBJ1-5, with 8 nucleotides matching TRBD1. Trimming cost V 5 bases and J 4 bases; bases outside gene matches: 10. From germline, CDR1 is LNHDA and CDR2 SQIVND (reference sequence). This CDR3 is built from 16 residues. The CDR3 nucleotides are TGTGCCAGTAGTCTCAGACAGGGGAGAGGGAATCAGCCCCAGCATTTT. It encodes CASSLRQGRGNQPQHF.

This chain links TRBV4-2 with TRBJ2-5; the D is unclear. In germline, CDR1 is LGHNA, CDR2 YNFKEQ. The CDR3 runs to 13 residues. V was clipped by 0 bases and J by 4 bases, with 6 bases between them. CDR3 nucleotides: TGTGCCAGCAGCCAAGATAATAGAGAGACCCAGTACTTC. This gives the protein CASSQDNRETQYF.

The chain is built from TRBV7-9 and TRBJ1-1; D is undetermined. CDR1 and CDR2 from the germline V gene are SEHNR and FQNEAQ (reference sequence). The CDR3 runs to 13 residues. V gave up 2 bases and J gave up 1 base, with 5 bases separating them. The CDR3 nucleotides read TGTGCCAGCAGCTTACCCTGGAACACTGAAGCTTTCTTT. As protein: CASSLPWNTEAFF.

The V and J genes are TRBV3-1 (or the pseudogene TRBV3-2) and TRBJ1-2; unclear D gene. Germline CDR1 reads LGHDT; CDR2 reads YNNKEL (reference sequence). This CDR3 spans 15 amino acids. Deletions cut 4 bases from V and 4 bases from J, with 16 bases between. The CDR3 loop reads CASSPRIQSTYGYTF. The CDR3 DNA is TGTGCCAGCAGCCCCCGAATACAGAGTACCTATGGCTACACCTTC.

The CDR3 loop is CASSFGGWDTEAFF. CDR3 DNA: TGTGCCAGCAGCTTCGGGGGATGGGACACTGAAGCTTTCTTT. V is TRBV11-3 and J is TRBJ1-1; possible D gene TRBD1, 5 bases. CDR3 length equals 14 residues. The germline V gene has CDR1 SGHNT and CDR2 YENEEA. V lost 3 bases and J 3 bases, leaving 11 bases between the germline ends.

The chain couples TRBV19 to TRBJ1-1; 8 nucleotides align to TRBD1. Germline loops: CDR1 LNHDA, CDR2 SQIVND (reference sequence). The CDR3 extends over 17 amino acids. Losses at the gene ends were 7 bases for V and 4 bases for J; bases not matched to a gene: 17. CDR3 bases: TGTGCCAGTAAATACCGTGGTACGACAGGGGTGGGCACTGAAGCTTTCTTT. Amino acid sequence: CASKYRGTTGVGTEAFF.

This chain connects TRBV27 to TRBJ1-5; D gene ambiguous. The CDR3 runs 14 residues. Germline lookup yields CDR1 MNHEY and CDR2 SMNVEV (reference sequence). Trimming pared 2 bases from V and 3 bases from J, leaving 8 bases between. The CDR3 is CASSLVGNNQPQHF. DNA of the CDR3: TGTGCCAGCAGTTTAGTCGGGAACAATCAGCCCCAGCATTTT.

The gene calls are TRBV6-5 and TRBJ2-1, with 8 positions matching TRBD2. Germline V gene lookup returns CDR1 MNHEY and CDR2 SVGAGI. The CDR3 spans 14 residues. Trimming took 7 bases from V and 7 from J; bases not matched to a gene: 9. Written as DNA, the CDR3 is TGTGCCAGCACGGGTAGCGGGGCGATGAATGAGCAGTTCTTC. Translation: CASTGSGAMNEQFF.

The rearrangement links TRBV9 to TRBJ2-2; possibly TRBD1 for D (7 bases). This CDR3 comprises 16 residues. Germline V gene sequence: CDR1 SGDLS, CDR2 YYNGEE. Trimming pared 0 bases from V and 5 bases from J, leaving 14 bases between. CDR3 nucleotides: TGTGCCAGCAGCGTAGATTTTCAGGGGGGTACCGGGGAGCTGTTTTTT. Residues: CASSVDFQGGTGELFF.

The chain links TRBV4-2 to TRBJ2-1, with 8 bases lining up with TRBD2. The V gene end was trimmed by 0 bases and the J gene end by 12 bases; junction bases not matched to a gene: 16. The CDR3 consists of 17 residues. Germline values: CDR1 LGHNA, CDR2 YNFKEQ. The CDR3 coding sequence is TGTGCCAGCAGCCAAGAAGAGGGAGCGGGGGCCTACTCCGGGCAGTTCTTC. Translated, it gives CASSQEEGAGAYSGQFF.

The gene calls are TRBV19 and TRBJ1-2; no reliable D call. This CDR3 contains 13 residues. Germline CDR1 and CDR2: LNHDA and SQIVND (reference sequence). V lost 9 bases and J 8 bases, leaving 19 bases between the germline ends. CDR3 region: CASSPGRDGGYTF. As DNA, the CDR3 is TGTGCCAGCAGCCCGGGGAGGGATGGCGGCTACACCTTC.

CDR3 region: CASSRQGWSLLQPQHF. The DNA of the CDR3 is TGTGCCAGCAGCCGACAGGGGTGGTCGTTATTACAGCCCCAGCATTTT. J is TRBJ1-5 and V is TRBV5-6; 8 positions agree with TRBD1. J gave up 7 bases and V 4 bases, and 13 bases lay outside the gene matches. The CDR3 runs 16 residues. Germline CDR1 SGHDT, CDR2 YYEEEE.

The CDR3: CASSQVSGSQVGDTQYF. The CDR3 DNA is TGTGCCAGCAGCCAAGTTTCCGGGTCTCAAGTCGGAGATACGCAGTATTTT. The V and J genes are TRBV3-1 (or the pseudogene TRBV3-2) and TRBJ2-3; no clear D. CDR3 size: 17 residues. The V end lost 1 base, the J end lost 5 bases, and 19 bases lay between the germline ends. Germline-derived CDR1 and CDR2 are LGHDT and YNNKEL (reference sequence).

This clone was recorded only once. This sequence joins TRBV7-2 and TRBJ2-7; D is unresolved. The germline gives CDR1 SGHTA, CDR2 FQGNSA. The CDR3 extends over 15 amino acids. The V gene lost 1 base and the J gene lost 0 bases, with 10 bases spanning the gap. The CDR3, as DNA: TGTGCCAGCAGCTTAGGGGCAGCTGCCTCCTACGAGCAGTACTTC. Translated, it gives CASSLGAAASYEQYF.

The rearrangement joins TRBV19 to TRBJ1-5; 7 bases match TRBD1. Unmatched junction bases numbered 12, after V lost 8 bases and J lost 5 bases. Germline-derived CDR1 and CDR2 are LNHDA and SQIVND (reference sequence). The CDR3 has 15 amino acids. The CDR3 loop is CASYSPGQPYQPQHF. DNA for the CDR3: TGTGCCAGTTATAGTCCGGGACAGCCCTATCAGCCCCAGCATTTT.

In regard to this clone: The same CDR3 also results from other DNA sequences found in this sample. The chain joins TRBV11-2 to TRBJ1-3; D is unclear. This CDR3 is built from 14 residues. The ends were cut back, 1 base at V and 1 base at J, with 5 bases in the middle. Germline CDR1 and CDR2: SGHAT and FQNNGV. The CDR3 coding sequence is TGTGCCAGCAGCTTAGCCGTTTCTGGAAACACCATATATTTT. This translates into CASSLAVSGNTIYF.

CDR3: CATSREAGWDTQYF. The DNA of the CDR3 is TGTGCCACCAGCAGAGAAGCGGGGTGGGATACGCAGTATTTT. The V gene is TRBV15, the J gene TRBJ2-3; 7 bases map to TRBD2. In germline, CDR1 is LNHNV, CDR2 YYDKDF (reference sequence). J lost 6 bases, V lost 0 bases, and 3 bases had no gene match. The CDR3 covers 14 residues.

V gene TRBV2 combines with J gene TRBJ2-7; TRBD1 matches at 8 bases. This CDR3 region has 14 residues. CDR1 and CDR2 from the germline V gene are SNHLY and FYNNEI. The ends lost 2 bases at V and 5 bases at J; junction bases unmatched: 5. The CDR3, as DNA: TGTGCCAGCAGTGAACCGACAGGGGAGGACGAGCAGTACTTC. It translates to CASSEPTGEDEQYF.

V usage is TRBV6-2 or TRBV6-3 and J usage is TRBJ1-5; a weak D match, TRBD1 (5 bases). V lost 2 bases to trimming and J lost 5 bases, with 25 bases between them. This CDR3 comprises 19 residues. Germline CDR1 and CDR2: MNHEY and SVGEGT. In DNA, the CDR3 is TGTGCCAGCAGTTACAGCGCGCGGGGACGACAGAGCGGCGATCAGCCCCAGCATTTT. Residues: CASSYSARGRQSGDQPQHF.

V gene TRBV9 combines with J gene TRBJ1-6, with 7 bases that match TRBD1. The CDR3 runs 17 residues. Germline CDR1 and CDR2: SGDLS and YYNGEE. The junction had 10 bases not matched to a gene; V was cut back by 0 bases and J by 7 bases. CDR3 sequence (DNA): TGTGCCAGCAGCGTAGCTCCGACCGGGACAGTAAATTCACCCCTCCACTTT. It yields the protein CASSVAPTGTVNSPLHF. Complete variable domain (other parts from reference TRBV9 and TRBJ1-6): DSGVTQTPKHLITATGQRVTLRCSPRSGDLSVYWYQQSLDQGLQFLIQYYNGEERAKGNILERFSAQQFPDLHSELNLSSLELGDSALYFCASSVAPTGTVNSPLHFGNGTRLTVT.